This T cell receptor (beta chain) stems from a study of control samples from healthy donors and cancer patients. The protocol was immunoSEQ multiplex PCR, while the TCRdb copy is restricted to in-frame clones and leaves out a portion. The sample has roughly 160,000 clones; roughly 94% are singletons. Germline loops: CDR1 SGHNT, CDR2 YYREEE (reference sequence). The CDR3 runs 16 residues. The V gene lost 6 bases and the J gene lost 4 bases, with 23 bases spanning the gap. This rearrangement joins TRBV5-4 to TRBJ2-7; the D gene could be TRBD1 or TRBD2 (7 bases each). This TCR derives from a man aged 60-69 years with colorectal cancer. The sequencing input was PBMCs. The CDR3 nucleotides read TGTGCCAGCATCCAGGGGGAGGGGGTTATCGGGTACGAGCAGTACTTC. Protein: CASIQGEGVIGYEQYF.